This is a list of T cell receptor beta chains from one sample in a study of shared clonotypes between healthy human individuals. The table came from immunoSEQ multiplex PCR; TCRdb's copy has only in-frame clones and leaves some out. Among under 150,000 clones listed, about 70% were seen once. Sequenced input: memory CD8+ T cells sorted from blood. These receptors originate from a woman aged 30 to 39 in good health. Both conserved end residues are part of each CDR3.

>TRBV5-6
CASSTGQGNSEAFF
>TRBV6-6
CASSPGQDKNTGELFF
>TRBV27
CASSQLSTGGSYEQYF
>TRBV9
CASSVGTDVPGNTIYF
>TRBV28
CASSPGGQGRHSGELFF
>TRBV2
CASSGPRTGNTIYF
>TRBV27
CASSLLGVGRTAYNEQFF
>TRBV15
CATSRTRTYTDTQYF
>TRBV7-9
CASSFWESYEQYF
>TRBV4-1
CASSRLAGGPDTQYF
>TRBV28
CASRTPARRTGGYEQYF
>TRBV11-3
CASSLSLLSGELFF
>TRBV30
CAWSNGRVNTEAFF
>TRBV7-9
CASSSERLRGNEQFF
>TRBV12-5
CASGLVRILIARLAGHEQFF
>TRBV4-1
CASSQDPGSGAGDNEQFF
>TRBV28
CASSQTGLQQYTQYF
>TRBV4-1
CASSLVTSGSSYNEQFF
>TRBV10-3
CAISGPGTSGREETYEQYF
>TRBV7-6
CASSFRGSGNEQFF
>TRBV18
CASSPADILASGANVLTF
>TRBV4-2
CASSQDLVRHSNQPQHF
>TRBV6-6
CASSYLNEQYF
>TRBV5-4
CASSRSGLAGGPKNTGELFF
>TRBV27
CASSRPGMNTEAFF